This T cell receptor beta chain was documented in a study of T-cell reconstitution after alpha-beta-depleted transplantation in children (dated by TCRdb to the mid-2010s). For the wider study: The study quantitatively tracked T-cell immune reconstitution after TCRalphabeta/CD19-depleted allogeneic hematopoietic cell transplantation in children using TCR repertoire profiling.

Inclusive of the bounding cysteine and phenylalanine, the CDR3 is 14 residues long. The CDR3 DNA has 42 bases and is translated from base 1. A distance of 14 bases separates the germline ends of V and J, which lose 6 bases and 3 bases respectively. From the germline V gene, CDR1 is SGHTA and CDR2 is FQGNSA. General study outcomes and caveats: In some patients, the high TCRbeta diversity seen at day 60 was put down to recipient T cells and intrathymic progenitors that had survived conditioning. The apparently early recovery of alphabetaT-cell counts about two months after transplant reportedly depended on only several hundred rapidly expanded clones that came from non-depleted graft cells. Over subsequent months, a decline in hyperexpanded clone frequencies was noted, and after one year, T-cell counts and TCRbeta diversity were mostly ascribed to newly produced T cells.

In regard to this clonotype: No cognate antigen has been identified for it. The sample holds no much larger clone one base away, and base qualities are not on file.

The library was made by PCR. Sequencing was performed on an Illumina HiSeq 2500. Molecular barcoding was employed in the preparation of TCR libraries, with unique molecular identifiers being used to normalize TCRbeta repertoire quantification. The public reads were reprocessed in TCRdb via fastp at Q25 and MiXCR, keeping in-frame beta chains. Rows merge per CDR3 protein into single entries with the most common DNA and genes. The sample data list 200,000 to 300,000 distinct CDR3 sequences, and roughly 8.2% of these were observed just once. Together, the top ten hold 6.3% of the sample. What this sample's treatment or condition label stands for: allogeneic hematopoietic cell transplantation with graft depleted of TCRalphabeta T cells and CD19 B cells. TCRalphabeta/CD19-depleted allogeneic hematopoietic cell grafts were given to the transplant recipients, all of whom were children.

Sequences were derived from PBMCs, mostly from graft donor cells, sampled 180 days after TCRalphabeta/CD19-depleted stem cell transplant. The TCR comes from a male patient between 10 and 17 years old who had a stem cell transplant for acute lymphoblastic leukemia, so the T cells may come from the graft donor. This chain is built from TRBV7-2 and TRBJ1-2; possibly the D gene is TRBD1, per 5 matching bases. The CDR3 protein: CASSPSGGDYGYTF. The sequence in DNA is TGTGCCAGCAGTCCAAGCGGGGGTGACTATGGCTACACCTTC.